This T cell receptor (beta chain) was recorded in a study of cytomegalovirus exposure and HLA in healthy donors. Study findings and constraints: According to reports, the classifier identified cytomegalovirus status with high specificity and sensitivity. TCR beta sequences reportedly predicted most subjects' HLA-A and HLA-B alleles accurately.

PCR employed 60 Vbeta and 13 Jbeta primers. Produced via immunoSEQ multiplex PCR; TCRdb's table is partial and in-frame only. The sample lists 120,000 or so clones, roughly four fifths occurring once. For this clone: Its antigen is unidentified.

Germline V gives CDR1 SNHLY, CDR2 FYNNEI. Trimming at V came to 3 bases and at J to 3 bases, leaving 7 bases not matched to a gene. The CDR3 consists of 15 residues. This chain links TRBV2 with TRBJ2-7; 8 bases agree with TRBD1. The receptor's source is a woman aged 40 to 50 in good health and CMV-seropositive. Sequenced input: PBMCs. The CDR3 loop is CASSEGTGDLYEQYF. In DNA, the CDR3 is TGTGCCAGCAGTGAGGGGACAGGAGACCTCTACGAGCAGTACTTC. Variable domain in full (rest from reference TRBV2 and TRBJ2-7): EPEVTQTPSHQVTQMGQEVILRCVPISNHLYFYWYRQILGQKVEFLVSFYNNEISEKSEIFDDQFSVERPDGSNFTLKIRSTKLEDSAMYFCASSEGTGDLYEQYFGPGTRLTVT.